One T cell receptor (beta chain) is described in this entry. The antigen is unknown. TCR alpha and TCR beta cDNA libraries carrying sample barcodes and UMIs were produced by 5'RACE using constant-segment primers. A single record per CDR3 protein comes from TCRdb applying MiXCR to the 5' RACE reads. The profile shows some 350,000 distinct CDR3 sequences, approximately 12% of them singletons. This entry is derived from a study of T-cell memory formation after mild COVID-19. Study-wide results and limits: Clones contracting over day 15 to 85 were CD4/CD8 balanced, with later expanders leaning CD4+.

The CDR3 length is 12 residues. Germline CDR1 reads SQVTM; CDR2 reads ANQGSEA. The germline V and J ends were trimmed by 0 bases and 6 bases, with 9 bases remaining between them. Sequenced input: PBMCs or a T cell subset sorted from them (not recorded which). The receptor comes from a young man who had mild COVID-19 (a few samples of this study predate the infection). Cell type and time point are not known. J is TRBJ2-7 and V is TRBV29-1; D gene unclear. In DNA form, the CDR3 reads TGCAGCGTTGAAGATTTAGGGTCCGAGCAGTACTTC. Its protein is CSVEDLGSEQYF.